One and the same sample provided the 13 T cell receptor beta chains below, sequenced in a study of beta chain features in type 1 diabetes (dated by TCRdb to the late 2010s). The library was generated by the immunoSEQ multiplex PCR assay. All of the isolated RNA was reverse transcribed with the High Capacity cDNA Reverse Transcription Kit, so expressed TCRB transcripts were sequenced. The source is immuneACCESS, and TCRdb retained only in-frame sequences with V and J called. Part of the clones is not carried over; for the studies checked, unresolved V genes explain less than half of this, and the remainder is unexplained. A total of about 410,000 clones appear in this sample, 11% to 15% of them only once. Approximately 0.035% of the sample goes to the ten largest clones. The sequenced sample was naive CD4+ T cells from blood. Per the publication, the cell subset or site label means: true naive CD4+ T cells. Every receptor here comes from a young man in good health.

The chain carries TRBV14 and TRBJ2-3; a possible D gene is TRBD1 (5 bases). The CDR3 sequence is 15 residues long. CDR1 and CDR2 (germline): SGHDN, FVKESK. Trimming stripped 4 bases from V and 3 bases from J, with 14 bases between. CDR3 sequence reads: CASSREGVVTDTQYF. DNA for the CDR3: TGTGCCAGCAGCCGAGAAGGGGTAGTAACAGATACGCAGTATTTT.

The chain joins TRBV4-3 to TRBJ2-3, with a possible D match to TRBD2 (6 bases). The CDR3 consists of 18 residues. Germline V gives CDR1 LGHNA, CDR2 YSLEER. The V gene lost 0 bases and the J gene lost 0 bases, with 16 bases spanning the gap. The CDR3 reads CASSQDMPGTLSTDTQYF. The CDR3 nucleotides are TGCGCCAGCAGCCAAGATATGCCCGGGACTCTTAGCACAGATACGCAGTATTTT.

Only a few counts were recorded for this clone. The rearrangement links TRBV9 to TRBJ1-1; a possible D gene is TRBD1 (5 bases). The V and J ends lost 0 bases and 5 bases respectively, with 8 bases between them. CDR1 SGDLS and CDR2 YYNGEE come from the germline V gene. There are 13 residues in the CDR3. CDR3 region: CASSVGGRTEAFF. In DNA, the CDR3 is TGTGCCAGCAGCGTAGGGGGGAGAACTGAAGCTTTCTTT.

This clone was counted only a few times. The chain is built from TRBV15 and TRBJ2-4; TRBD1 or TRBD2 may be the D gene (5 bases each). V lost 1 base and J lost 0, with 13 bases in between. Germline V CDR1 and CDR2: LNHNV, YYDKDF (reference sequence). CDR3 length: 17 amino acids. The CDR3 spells CATSRVGDPVAKNIQYF. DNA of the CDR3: TGTGCCACCAGCAGAGTCGGGGACCCAGTAGCCAAAAACATTCAGTACTTC.

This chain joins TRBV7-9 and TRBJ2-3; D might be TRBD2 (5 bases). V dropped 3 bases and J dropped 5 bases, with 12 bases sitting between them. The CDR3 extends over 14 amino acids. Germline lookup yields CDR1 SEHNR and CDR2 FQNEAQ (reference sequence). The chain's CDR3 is CASSFRTLGDTQYF. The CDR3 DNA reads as TGTGCCAGCAGCTTTCGGACTCTAGGAGATACGCAGTATTTT.

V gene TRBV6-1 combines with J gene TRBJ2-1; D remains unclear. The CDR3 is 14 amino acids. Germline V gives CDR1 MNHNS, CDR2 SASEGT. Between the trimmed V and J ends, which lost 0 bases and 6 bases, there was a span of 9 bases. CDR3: CASSEAILINEQFF. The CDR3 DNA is TGTGCCAGCAGTGAAGCTATTTTGATCAATGAGCAGTTCTTC.

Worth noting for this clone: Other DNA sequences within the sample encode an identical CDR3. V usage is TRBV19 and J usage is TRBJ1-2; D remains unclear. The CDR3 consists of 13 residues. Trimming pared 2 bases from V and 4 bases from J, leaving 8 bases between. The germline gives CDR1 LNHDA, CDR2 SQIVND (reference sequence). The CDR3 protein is CASSISGSYGYTF. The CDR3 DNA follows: TGTGCCAGTAGTATATCCGGGTCCTATGGCTACACCTTC.

The CDR3 reads CASGTTGELFF. CDR3 nucleotides: TGTGCTAGTGGGACCACCGGGGAGCTGTTTTTT. The chain carries TRBV12-5 and TRBJ2-2; D is unresolved. The CDR3 is 11 amino acids. Trimming shortened V by 6 bases and J by 4 bases, and 3 bases separated the two germline ends. Germline CDR1 LGHNT, CDR2 FRNRAP.

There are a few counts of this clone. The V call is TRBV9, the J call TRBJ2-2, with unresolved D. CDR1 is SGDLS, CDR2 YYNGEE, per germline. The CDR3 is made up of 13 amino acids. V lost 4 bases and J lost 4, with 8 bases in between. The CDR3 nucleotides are TGTGCCAGCAGCTCCCGAGTCACCGGGGAGCTGTTTTTT. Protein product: CASSSRVTGELFF.

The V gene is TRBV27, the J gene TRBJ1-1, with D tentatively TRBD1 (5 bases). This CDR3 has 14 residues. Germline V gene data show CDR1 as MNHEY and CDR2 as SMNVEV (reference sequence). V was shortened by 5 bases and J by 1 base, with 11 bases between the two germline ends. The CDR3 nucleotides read TGTGCCAGCAGTCCGAGACAGACGAACACTGAAGCTTTCTTT. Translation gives CASSPRQTNTEAFF.

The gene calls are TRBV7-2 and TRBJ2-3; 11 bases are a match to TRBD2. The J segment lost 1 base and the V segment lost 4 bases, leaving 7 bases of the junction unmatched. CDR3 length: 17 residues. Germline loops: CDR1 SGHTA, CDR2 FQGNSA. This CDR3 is CASSSPSTSGGTDTQYF. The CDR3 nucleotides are TGTGCCAGCAGCTCACCCTCGACTAGCGGGGGCACAGATACGCAGTATTTT.

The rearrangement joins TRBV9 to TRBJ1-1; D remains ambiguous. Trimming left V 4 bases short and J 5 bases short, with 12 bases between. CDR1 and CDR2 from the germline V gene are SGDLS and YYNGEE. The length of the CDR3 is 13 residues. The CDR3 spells CASSPGPGTEAFF. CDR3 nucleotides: TGTGCCAGCAGCCCCGGACCTGGAACTGAAGCTTTCTTT.

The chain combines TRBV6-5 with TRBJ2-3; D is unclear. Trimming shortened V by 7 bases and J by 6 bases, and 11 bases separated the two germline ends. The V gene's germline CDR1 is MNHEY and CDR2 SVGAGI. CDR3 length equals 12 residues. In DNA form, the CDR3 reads TGTGCCAGCACCGCGGCGGAGGATACGCAGTATTTT. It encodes CASTAAEDTQYF.